This record concerns one T cell receptor beta chain sequence. This clone was observed a single time. This clone's antigen is unknown. Qualities for individual bases were not recorded, and no much larger clone is one base off. These data belong to a study of blood T cell repertoires in COVID-19 (dated by TCRdb to 2018 to 2020). Study-level background: The collaborator samples originated in the United States, Italy and Spain and spanned the acute and convalescent phases of COVID-19. The material from the prospective study consisted of cDNA or gDNA derived from T cells, B-cell-depleted T cells, or PBMCs. Subjects who had been exposed to COVID-19, were actively infected with it, or had recovered from it provided the deeply sampled blood TCRbeta repertoires that made up the dataset. The repertoires were released in a freely available public database intended as a resource for research on the immune response to SARS-CoV-2. The samples were drawn from two sources: the first 160 participants of the ongoing ImmuneRACE study, and 1,000 to 1,500 subjects contributed by 6 global collaborators. Nearly every sample came with metadata listing a de-identified subject ID, COVID-19 status, age in years and sex. Where available, HLA class I and class II types were obtained from metadata supplied by the sample provider rather than from assay-based typing. What the research found in general, with its limitations: The amount of clinical and demographic metadata varied by source and participant and was provided uncurated.

TCRbeta CDR3 regions were amplified from genomic DNA using the immunoSEQ Assay, a bias-controlled multiplex PCR. Concerning the study's data processing: Nucleated cell counts per sample were estimated from amplification of reference gene primers within the assay. To quantify the absolute abundance of each unique TCRbeta CDR3 rearrangement, sequence reads were collapsed and filtered. Productive Simpson clonality was computed per sample as the square root of Simpson's diversity index over productive rearrangements. Not all clones reach the TCRdb copy of this immuneACCESS table, which keeps in-frame sequences only. Checked studies attribute under half of the gap to unresolved V genes and leave the rest unexplained. The DNA gave D and trimming, while V, J and clone size come from that table. The sample yields about 130,000 clones; about four fifths were counted once. The biggest ten clones account for approximately 17% of the sample.

One collaborating source in Seattle enrolled patients during active infection and followed them longitudinally through the course of disease. Whole blood was collected in K2EDTA tubes by collaborating institutions according to the institutions' own protocols. For TCRbeta analysis, collaborator samples were shipped as frozen whole blood, as isolated PBMCs, or as DNA extracted from either sample type. The sequencing input was peripheral blood. The receptor was isolated from a man aged 30 to 39 with COVID-19, enrolled during active disease.

The base sequence is TGCGCCAGCAGCTTGGTCGGGGGGGAGACCCAGTACTTC. Its protein is CASSLVGGETQYF. The chain couples TRBV5-1 to TRBJ2-5; 7 middle bases align to TRBD2. Trimming leaves V shorter by 0 bases and J shorter by 5 bases, with the junction holding 1 base beyond the gene matches. The germline V gene gives CDR1 as SGHRS and CDR2 as YFSETQ. Counted from cysteine to phenylalanine, this CDR3 has 13 amino acids. The kept DNA is CDR3 alone, 39 bases in frame from the first base.